This TCR beta chain was obtained from a study of shared clonotypes between healthy human individuals. Study-level information: A couple of women and a few men aged 18 to 49 made up the donors.

As regards this clone: Its antigen is not known.

V was pared by 3 bases and J by 3 bases, with 9 bases between. This CDR3 contains 14 residues. Per germline, CDR1 MGHDK and CDR2 SYGVNS. Overall study findings and caveats: Generally, naive subsets (rather than memory subsets) showed larger estimated richness.

Every immunoSEQ plate was one replicate of a subset's evenly spread DNA. Repertoires were generated with immunoSEQ multiplex PCR, while TCRdb's copy carries only in-frame clones and drops some. The sample has a few million clones, more than 90% seen once; the top ten hold roughly 0.13%. This chain links TRBV25-1 with TRBJ1-5; a possible D gene is TRBD1 (5 bases). The clonotype was recovered from a man aged 18 to 30 in good health. The sequenced sample consisted of naive CD4+ T cells sorted from blood. Documented subset: CD45RA+ positively selected. The CDR3 nucleotides are TGTGCCAGCAGTGATTTGGGGCCCAATCAGCCCCAGCATTTT. Translating it yields CASSDLGPNQPQHF.